This TCR beta chain was captured by sequencing in a study of T cell responses to AZD1222 COVID-19 vaccine. Analyses pooled second doses at about 4 or about 12 weeks. In the case of this clone: Its specificity is not known.

General study results and limits: Two doses of AZD1222 preceded a rise in Spike-specific TCR breadth and depth. Unmutated variant regions are reportedly targeted by nearly half of spike-specific TCRs. White British ancestry dominated among donors, who included more females, and clonal diversity was possibly underestimated.

Clones were read by immunoSEQ multiplex PCR, and TCRdb kept only the in-frame ones, dropping some. The data hold about 75,000 clones, with around nine tenths observed a single time. The CDR3 runs 12 residues. Germline values: CDR1 SQVTM, CDR2 ANQGSEA. V dropped 7 bases and J dropped 6 bases, with 15 bases sitting between them. Specimen: peripheral blood, collected 28 days after the second AZD1222 dose. J is TRBJ1-1 and V is TRBV29-1; D ambiguous. The receptor was derived from an adult who received the AZD1222 COVID-19 vaccine. The CDR3 loop reads CSGRLRGSEAFF. CDR3 in DNA: TGCAGCGGGAGGCTCCGTGGGTCTGAAGCTTTCTTT.